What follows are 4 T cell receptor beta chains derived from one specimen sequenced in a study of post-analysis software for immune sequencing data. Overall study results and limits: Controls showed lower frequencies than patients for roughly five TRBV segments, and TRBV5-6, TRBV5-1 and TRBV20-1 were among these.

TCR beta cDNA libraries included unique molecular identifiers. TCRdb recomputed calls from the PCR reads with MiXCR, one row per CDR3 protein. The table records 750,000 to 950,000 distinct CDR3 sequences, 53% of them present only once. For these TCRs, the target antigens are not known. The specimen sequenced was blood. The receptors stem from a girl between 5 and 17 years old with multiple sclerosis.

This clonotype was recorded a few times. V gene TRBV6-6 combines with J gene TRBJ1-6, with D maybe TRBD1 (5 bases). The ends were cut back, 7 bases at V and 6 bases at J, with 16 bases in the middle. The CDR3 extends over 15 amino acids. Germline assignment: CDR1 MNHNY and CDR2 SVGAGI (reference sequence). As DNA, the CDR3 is TGTGCCAGCAACCACCCGGGGGGAGGTAATTCACCCCTCCACTTT. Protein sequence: CASNHPGGGNSPLHF.

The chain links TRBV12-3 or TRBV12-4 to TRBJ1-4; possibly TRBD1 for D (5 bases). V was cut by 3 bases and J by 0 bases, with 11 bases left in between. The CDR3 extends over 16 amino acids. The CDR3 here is CASSFRGATTNEKLFF. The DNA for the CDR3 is TGTGCCAGCAGTTTCCGCGGGGCCACAACTAATGAAAAACTGTTTTTT.

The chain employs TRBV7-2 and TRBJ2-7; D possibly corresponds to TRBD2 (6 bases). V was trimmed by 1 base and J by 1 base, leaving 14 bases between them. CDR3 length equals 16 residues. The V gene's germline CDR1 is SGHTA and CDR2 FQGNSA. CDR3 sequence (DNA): TGTGCCAGCAGCTTAGGGCGAAGCGGGCCATCCTACGAGCAGTACTTC. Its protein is CASSLGRSGPSYEQYF.

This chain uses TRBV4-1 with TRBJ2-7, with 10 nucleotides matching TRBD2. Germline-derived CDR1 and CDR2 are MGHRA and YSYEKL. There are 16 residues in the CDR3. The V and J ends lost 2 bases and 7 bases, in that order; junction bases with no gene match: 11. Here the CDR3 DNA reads TGCGCCAGCAGCCAACTAGCGGGAGTCGGTCAAAATGAGCAGTACTTC. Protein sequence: CASSQLAGVGQNEQYF.